This T cell receptor (beta chain) was sequenced for a study of T cells in Graves' hyperthyroidism and ophthalmopathy. V lost 2 bases, J lost 0 bases, and 3 bases stayed unmatched. Germline CDR1 reads LGHDT; CDR2 reads YNNKEL (reference sequence). The CDR3 sequence is 15 residues long. General study results and limits: Blood held most thyroid clonotypes expanded above 0.001 frequency. A model using 13 V-J features told ophthalmopathy apart from stable hyperthyroidism.

It was RNA transcripts that yielded the amplified TCR beta CDR3 regions. Using the HTBI primer set, a first-round RT-PCR was run on the TCR CDR3. Each CDR3 protein is one row after TCRdb ran MiXCR on the multiplex PCR reads. The sample lists approximately 410,000 distinct CDR3 sequences; roughly 14% were seen once. In its sample, this clonotype was seen many times. Antigen unknown. Material: blood. The receptor was isolated from a young man with Graves' ophthalmopathy. The chain recombines TRBV3-1 with TRBJ2-5; 7 nucleotides match TRBD2. As DNA, the CDR3 is TGTGCCAGCAGCCAACATACTAGCGACCAAGAGACCCAGTACTTC. Translated: CASSQHTSDQETQYF.